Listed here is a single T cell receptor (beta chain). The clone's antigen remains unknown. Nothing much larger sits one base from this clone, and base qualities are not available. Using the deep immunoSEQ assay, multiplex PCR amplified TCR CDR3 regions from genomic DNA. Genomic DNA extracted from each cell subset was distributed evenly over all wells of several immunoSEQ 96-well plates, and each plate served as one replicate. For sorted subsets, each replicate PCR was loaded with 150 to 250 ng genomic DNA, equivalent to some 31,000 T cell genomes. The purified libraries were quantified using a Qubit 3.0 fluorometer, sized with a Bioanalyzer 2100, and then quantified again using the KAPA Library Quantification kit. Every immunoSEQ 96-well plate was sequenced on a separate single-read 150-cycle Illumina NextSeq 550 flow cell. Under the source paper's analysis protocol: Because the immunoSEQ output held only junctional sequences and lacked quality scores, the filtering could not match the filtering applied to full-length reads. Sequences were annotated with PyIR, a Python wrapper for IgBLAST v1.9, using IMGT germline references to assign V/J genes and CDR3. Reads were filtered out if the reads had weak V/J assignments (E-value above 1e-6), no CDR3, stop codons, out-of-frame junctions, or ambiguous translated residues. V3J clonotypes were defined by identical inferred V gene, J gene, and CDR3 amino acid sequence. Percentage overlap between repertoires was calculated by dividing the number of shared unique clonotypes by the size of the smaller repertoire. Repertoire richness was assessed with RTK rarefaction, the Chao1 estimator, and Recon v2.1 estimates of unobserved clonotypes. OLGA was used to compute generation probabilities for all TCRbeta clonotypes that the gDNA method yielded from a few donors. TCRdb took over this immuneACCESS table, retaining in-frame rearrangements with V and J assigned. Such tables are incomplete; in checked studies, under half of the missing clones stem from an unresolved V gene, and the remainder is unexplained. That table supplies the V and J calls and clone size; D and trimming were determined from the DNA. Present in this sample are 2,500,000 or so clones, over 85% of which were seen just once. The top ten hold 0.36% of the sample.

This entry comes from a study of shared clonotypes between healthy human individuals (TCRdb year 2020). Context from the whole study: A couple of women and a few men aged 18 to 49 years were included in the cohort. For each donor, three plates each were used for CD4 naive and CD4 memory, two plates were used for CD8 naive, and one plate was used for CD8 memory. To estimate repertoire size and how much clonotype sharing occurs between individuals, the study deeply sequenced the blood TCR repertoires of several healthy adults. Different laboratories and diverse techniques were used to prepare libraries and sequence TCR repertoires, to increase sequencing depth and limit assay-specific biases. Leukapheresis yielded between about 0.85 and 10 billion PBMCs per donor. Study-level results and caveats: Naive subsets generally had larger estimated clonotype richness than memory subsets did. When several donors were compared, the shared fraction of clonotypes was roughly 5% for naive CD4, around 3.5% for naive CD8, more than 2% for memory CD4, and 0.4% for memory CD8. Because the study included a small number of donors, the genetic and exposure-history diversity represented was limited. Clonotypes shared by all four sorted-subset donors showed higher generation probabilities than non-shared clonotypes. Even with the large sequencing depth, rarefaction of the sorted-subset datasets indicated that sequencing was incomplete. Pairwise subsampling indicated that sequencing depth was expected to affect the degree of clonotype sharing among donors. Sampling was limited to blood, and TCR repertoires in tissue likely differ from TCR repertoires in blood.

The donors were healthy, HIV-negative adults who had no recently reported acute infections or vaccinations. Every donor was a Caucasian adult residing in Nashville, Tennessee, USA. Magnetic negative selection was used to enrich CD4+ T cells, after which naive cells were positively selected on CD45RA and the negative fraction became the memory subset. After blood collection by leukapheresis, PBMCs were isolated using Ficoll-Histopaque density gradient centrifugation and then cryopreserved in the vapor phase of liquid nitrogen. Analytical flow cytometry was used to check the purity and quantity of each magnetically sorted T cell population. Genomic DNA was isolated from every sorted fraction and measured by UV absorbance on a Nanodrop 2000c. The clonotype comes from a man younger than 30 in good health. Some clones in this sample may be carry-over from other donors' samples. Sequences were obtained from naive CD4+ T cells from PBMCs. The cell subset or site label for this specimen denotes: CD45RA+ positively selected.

This receptor carries the CDR3 CARMSGTGGQGGELFF. The bases read TGCGCCAGGATGAGCGGGACAGGGGGCCAGGGCGGGGAGCTGTTTTTT. This chain is built from TRBV10-1 and TRBJ2-2, with 12 middle bases fitting TRBD1. Spanning cysteine to phenylalanine, the CDR3 consists of 16 amino acids. Of all the DNA, just the CDR3 is kept, 48 bases in frame from base 1. Here V drops 9 bases and J drops 7 bases, and the junction holds 12 bases not matched to any gene. The germline V gene (reference sequence) provides CDR1 WNHNN and CDR2 SYGVQD.